Listed here are 10 T cell receptor beta chains from one sample, sequenced in a study of control samples from healthy donors and cancer patients. Data came from immunoSEQ multiplex PCR; TCRdb stores just in-frame clones and leaves some out. The table has about 170,000 clones, around 91% seen once; the top ten hold about 1.6%. The sample comprised blood. These receptors came from a woman between 25 and 40 years old in good health.

The chain combines TRBV7-2 with TRBJ2-7; 8 positions match TRBD1. This CDR3 comprises 14 residues. CDR1 and CDR2 from the germline V gene are SGHTA and FQGNSA. V lost 1 base to trimming and J lost 4 bases; unmatched junction nucleotides: 3. The DNA for the CDR3 is TGTGCCAGCAGCTTAGACAGGGGGGTATACGAGCAGTACTTC. Its translation: CASSLDRGVYEQYF.

This clone appeared a single time. V gene TRBV29-1 combines with J gene TRBJ1-2, with D uncertain. CDR1 SQVTM and CDR2 ANQGSEA come from the germline V gene. The CDR3 spans 10 residues. V was pared by 3 bases and J by 8 bases, with 7 bases between. The CDR3 coding sequence is TGCAGCGTTGATCTGGGCGGCTACACCTTC. It encodes CSVDLGGYTF.

The chain links TRBV15 to TRBJ1-1, with 7 bases lining up with TRBD1. V was clipped by 5 bases and J by 4 bases; unmatched bases: 7. CDR1 and CDR2 from the germline V gene are LNHNV and YYDKDF (reference sequence). The CDR3 sequence is 14 residues long. The CDR3 DNA is TGTGCCACCAGCTCATACAGGGGATCCACTGAAGCTTTCTTT. It is translated as CATSSYRGSTEAFF.

The chain combines TRBV6-6 with TRBJ1-5, with a weak D call TRBD1 (6 bases). Trimming pared 6 bases from V and 5 bases from J, leaving 17 bases between. Germline V CDR1 and CDR2: MNHNY, SVGAGI (reference sequence). The CDR3 covers 15 residues. DNA of the CDR3: TGTGCCAGCAGCTATGGACAGTTGGGGGATCAGCCCCAGCATTTT. Translating gives CASSYGQLGDQPQHF.

The sample holds one count of this clone. The chain links TRBV27 to TRBJ1-1; 7 bases line up with TRBD1. Trimming removed 6 bases from V and 0 bases from J; junction bases left unmatched: 4. CDR3 length: 14 amino acids. Germline CDR1 MNHEY, CDR2 SMNVEV (reference sequence). The CDR3 nucleotides read TGTGCCAGCAGCATCAGGGGGATGAACACTGAAGCTTTCTTT. Protein product: CASSIRGMNTEAFF.

The chain is built from TRBV7-2 and TRBJ2-2; no firm D call. There are 15 residues in the CDR3. Between the trimmed V and J ends, which lost 2 bases and 0 bases, there was a span of 7 bases. Germline CDR1 is SGHTA and CDR2 is FQGNSA. The CDR3: CASSLSNTNTGELFF. DNA of the CDR3: TGTGCCAGCAGCTTATCTAACACGAACACCGGGGAGCTGTTTTTT.

The chain employs TRBV2 and TRBJ2-5, with 8 bases fitting TRBD2. V shed 8 bases, J shed 7 bases, and the junction held 3 bases outside the gene matches. The V gene's germline CDR1 is SNHLY and CDR2 FYNNEI. This CDR3 has 11 residues. The CDR3 nucleotides read TGTGCCAGCTCCGGACTAGCGACCCAGTACTTC. This encodes CASSGLATQYF.

In this sample, this clone turned up a few times. CDR3 DNA: TGTGCCATCAGTGAGGGGAGCTCCTATAATTCACCCCTCCACTTT. Protein: CAISEGSSYNSPLHF. This chain uses TRBV10-3 with TRBJ1-6; the D is unclear. Trimming shortened V by 2 bases and J by 0 bases, and 5 bases separated the two germline ends. The V gene's germline CDR1 is ENHRY and CDR2 SYGVKD. This CDR3 has 15 residues.

V gene TRBV20-1 combines with J gene TRBJ1-2, with TRBD1 identical over 7 bases. This CDR3 is 11 amino acids long. CDR1 is DFQATT and CDR2 is SNEGSKA in the germline V gene (reference sequence). The CDR3 region has the DNA TGCAGGTCGGACAGGCTCGGTGGCTACACCTTC. It specifies CRSDRLGGYTF.

About this clone itself: The same CDR3 is also encoded by other DNA sequences in this sample. This chain uses TRBV5-1 with TRBJ2-3; 8 bases fit TRBD2. The CDR3 has 15 amino acids. V was pared by 0 bases and J by 3 bases, with 3 bases of the junction left unmatched. Germline CDR1 is SGHRS and CDR2 is YFSETQ. DNA of the CDR3: TGCGCCAGCAGCTTGGCGGGAGGGCCTACAGATACGCAGTATTTT. The encoded protein is CASSLAGGPTDTQYF.